Each of the 4 T cell receptor beta chains below was sequenced from the same sample in a study of monozygotic twins with inflammatory bowel disease. TCRdb reprocessed the 5' RACE reads, keeping one entry per CDR3 protein, no DNA. This sample's table reports under 150,000 distinct CDR3 sequences. The material sequenced was blood. The source is a human donor with ulcerative colitis or Crohn's disease, or a healthy co-twin of an affected twin (not recorded which).

The CDR3 loop is CASSQAGTGGYEQYF. The chain employs TRBV4-2 and TRBJ2-7; absent DNA, TCRdb's TRBD1 call cannot be checked. This CDR3 is 15 amino acids long. Per germline, CDR1 LGHNA and CDR2 YNFKEQ.

V is TRBV5-6 and J is TRBJ1-6; the TCRdb call, TRBD1, lacks DNA for checking. Germline V gene sequence: CDR1 SGHDT, CDR2 YYEEEE. The CDR3 loop spans 16 amino acids. CDR3 in amino acids: CASSLARTNRNSPLHF.

Its frequency marks this clonotype as medium-sized (0.01 to 0.1%). The genes are TRBV20-1 and TRBJ1-6. CDR1 and CDR2 (germline): DFQATT, SNEGSKA (reference sequence). This CDR3 comprises 14 residues. Here the CDR3 reads CSARVSGMNSPLHF.

This chain joins TRBV9 and TRBJ1-6; no DNA is available, so the TRBD1 call from TCRdb remains unchecked. This CDR3 is built from 16 residues. Germline CDR1 and CDR2: SGDLS and YYNGEE. The CDR3: CASSSHKGQGSSPLHF.